One T cell receptor (beta chain) is described in this entry. Its antigen is unknown. This specimen belongs to a study of T cell responses to AZD1222 COVID-19 vaccine. Method: immunoSEQ multiplex PCR; TCRdb's copy keeps in-frame clones and lacks some. The sample records about 91,000 clones, about 88% being singletons. General observations from the study: Spike-specific TCR breadth and depth were elevated following two AZD1222 doses. As reported, nearly half of all spike-specific TCRs target variant regions that are unmutated. Repertoires were obtained solely post-peak T cell response.

V was cut by 5 bases and J by 1 base, with 8 bases left in between. This CDR3 has 13 amino acids. Germline CDR1 SGHVS, CDR2 FQNEAQ. The V and J genes are TRBV7-8 and TRBJ1-1; D unresolved. The TCR was taken from an adult in good health. This material consisted of peripheral blood, taken on day 0 of AZD1222 vaccination. Written as DNA, the CDR3 is TGTGCCAGCAGCACTGGGCAGAACACTGAAGCTTTCTTT. Encoded protein: CASSTGQNTEAFF.